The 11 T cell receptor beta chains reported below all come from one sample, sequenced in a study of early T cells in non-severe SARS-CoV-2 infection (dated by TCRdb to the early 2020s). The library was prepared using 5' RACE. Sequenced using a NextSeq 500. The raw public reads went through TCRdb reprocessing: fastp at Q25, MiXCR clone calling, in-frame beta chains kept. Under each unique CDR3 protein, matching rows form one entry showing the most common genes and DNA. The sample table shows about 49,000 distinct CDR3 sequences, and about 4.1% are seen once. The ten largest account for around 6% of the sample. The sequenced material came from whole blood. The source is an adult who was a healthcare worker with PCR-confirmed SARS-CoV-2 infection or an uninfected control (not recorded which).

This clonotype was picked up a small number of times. CDR3 amino acids: CASSQPMSGRQETQYF. The CDR3 DNA is TGTGCCAGCAGCCAACCCATGTCCGGCAGGCAAGAGACCCAGTACTTC. The chain has TRBV3-1 and TRBJ2-5; D ambiguous. This CDR3 spans 16 amino acids. The V end was cut by 2 bases, the J end by 2 bases, with 15 bases between. The germline V gene encodes CDR1 LGHDT and CDR2 YNNKEL (reference sequence).

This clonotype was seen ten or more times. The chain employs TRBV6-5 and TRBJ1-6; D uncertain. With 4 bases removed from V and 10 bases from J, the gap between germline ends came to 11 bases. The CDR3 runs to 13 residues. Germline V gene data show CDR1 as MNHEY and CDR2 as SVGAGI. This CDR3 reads CASSFSGNSPLHF. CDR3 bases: TGTGCCAGCAGTTTTTCCGGGAACTCACCCCTCCACTTT.

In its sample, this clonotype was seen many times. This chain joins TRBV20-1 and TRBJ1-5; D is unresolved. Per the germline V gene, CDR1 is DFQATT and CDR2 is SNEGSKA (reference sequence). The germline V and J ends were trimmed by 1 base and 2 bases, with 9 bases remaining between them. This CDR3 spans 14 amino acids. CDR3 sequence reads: CSARVPLGNQPQHF. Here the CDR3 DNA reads TGCAGTGCTAGAGTCCCTTTGGGCAATCAGCCCCAGCATTTT.

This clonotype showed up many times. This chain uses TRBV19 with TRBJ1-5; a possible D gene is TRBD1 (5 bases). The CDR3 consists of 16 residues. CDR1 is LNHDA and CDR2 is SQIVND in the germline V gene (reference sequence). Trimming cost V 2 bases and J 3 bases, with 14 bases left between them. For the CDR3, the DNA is TGTGCCAGTAGTATAAGGAGTCCAGGGTACAATCAGCCCCAGCATTTT. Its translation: CASSIRSPGYNQPQHF.

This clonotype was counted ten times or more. CDR3 in amino acids: CASSLLAGAAYEQYF. In DNA form, the CDR3 reads TGTGCCAGCAGCTTACTGGCGGGAGCGGCCTACGAGCAGTACTTC. The chain links TRBV7-2 to TRBJ2-7; 7 positions match TRBD2. This CDR3 spans 15 amino acids. Germline V CDR1 and CDR2: SGHTA, FQGNSA. Losses at the gene ends were 2 bases for V and 2 bases for J; bases not matched to a gene: 6.

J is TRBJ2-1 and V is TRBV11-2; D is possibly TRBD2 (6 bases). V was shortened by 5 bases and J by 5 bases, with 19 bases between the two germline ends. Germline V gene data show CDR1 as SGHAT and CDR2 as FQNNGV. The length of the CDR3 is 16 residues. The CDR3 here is CASSVLSGTENNEQFF. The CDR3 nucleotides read TGTGCCAGCAGCGTACTATCCGGGACTGAAAACAATGAGCAGTTCTTC.

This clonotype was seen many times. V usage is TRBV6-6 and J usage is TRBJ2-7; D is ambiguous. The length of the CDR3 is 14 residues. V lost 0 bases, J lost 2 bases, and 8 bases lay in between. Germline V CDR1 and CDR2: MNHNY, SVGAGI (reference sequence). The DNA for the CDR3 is TGTGCCAGCAGTTACTCGCAGAGAGCCTACGAGCAGTACTTC. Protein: CASSYSQRAYEQYF.

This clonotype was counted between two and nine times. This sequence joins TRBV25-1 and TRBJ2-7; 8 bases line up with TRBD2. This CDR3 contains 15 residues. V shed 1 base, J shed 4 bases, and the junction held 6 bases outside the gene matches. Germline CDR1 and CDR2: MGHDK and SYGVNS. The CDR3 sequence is CASSESGGAWYEQYF. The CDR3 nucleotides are TGTGCCAGCAGTGAATCCGGGGGGGCGTGGTACGAGCAGTACTTC.

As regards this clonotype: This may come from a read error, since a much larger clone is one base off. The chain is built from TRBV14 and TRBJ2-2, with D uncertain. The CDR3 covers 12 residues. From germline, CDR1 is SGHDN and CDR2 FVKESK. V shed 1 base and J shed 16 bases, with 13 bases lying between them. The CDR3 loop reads CASSQVGGKPFF. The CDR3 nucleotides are TGTGCCAGCAGCCAAGTCGGCGGAAAGCCGTTTTTT.

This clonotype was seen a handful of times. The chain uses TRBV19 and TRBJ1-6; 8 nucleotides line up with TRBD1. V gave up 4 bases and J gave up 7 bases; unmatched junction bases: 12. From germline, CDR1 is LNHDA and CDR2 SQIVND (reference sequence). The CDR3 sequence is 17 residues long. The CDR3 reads CASSTRTGSSLNSPLHF. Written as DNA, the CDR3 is TGTGCCAGTAGTACTAGGACAGGGTCATCCCTAAATTCACCCCTCCACTTT.

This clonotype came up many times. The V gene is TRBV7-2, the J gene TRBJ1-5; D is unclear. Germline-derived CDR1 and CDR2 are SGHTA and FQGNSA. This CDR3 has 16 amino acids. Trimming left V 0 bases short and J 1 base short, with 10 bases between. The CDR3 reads CASSLAWAPSNQPQHF. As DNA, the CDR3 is TGTGCCAGCAGCTTAGCTTGGGCCCCCAGCAATCAGCCCCAGCATTTT.